The sequence of this T cell receptor beta chain was determined in a study of T cell responses to AZD1222 COVID-19 vaccine. Overall study findings and caveats: Increases in Spike-specific TCR breadth and depth were seen after two AZD1222 doses.

The CDR3 totals 13 residues. Trimming shortened V by 0 bases and J by 10 bases, and 11 bases separated the two germline ends. The germline V gene has CDR1 MGHRA and CDR2 YSYEKL. Details on this clone: What it binds is unknown.

Profiled with immunoSEQ multiplex PCR; TCRdb holds only in-frame clones, not every one. The table lists over 150,000 clones, less than 90% of them singletons. The sample in question was peripheral blood, obtained on day 0 of MenACWY control vaccination. The sequence came from an adult in good health. The chain joins TRBV4-1 to TRBJ2-3, with D perhaps matching TRBD1 (6 bases). The CDR3 DNA is TGCGCCAGCAGCCAAGAGTTACGGACAGCGCAGTATTTT. Protein sequence: CASSQELRTAQYF.